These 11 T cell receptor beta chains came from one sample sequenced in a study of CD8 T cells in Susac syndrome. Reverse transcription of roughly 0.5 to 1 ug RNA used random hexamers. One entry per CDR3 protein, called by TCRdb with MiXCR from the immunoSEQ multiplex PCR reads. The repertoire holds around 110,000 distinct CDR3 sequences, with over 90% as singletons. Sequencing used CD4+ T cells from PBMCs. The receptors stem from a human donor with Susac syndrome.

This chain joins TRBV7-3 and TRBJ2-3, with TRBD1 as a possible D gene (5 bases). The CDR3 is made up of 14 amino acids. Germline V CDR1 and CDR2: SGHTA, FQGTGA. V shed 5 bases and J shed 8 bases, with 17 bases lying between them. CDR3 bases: TGTGCCAGCAGCCCCTCCGCAGGGATGGTTACGCAGTATTTT. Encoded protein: CASSPSAGMVTQYF.

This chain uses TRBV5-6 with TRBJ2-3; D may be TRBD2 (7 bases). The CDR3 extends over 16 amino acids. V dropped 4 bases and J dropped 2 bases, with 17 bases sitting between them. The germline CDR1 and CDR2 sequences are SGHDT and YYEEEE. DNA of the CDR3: TGTGCCAGCAGCCGGGGGGACACCCATCCCACAGATACGCAGTATTTT. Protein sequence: CASSRGDTHPTDTQYF.

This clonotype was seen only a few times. CDR3 residues: CASSSRIGQGNTEAFF. In nucleotides, the CDR3 is TGTGCCAGCAGCTCAAGGATAGGACAGGGGAACACTGAAGCTTTCTTT. The chain is built from TRBV7-2 and TRBJ1-1; 8 bases agree with TRBD1. The CDR3 covers 16 residues. V was clipped by 4 bases and J by 1 base; unmatched bases: 8. The germline CDR1 and CDR2 sequences are SGHTA and FQGNSA.

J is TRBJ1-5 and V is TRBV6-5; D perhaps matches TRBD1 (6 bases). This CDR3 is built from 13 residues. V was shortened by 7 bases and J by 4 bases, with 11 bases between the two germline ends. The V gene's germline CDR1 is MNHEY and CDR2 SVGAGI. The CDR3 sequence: CASTEGGNQPQHF. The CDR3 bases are TGTGCCAGCACCGAGGGGGGGAATCAGCCCCAGCATTTT.

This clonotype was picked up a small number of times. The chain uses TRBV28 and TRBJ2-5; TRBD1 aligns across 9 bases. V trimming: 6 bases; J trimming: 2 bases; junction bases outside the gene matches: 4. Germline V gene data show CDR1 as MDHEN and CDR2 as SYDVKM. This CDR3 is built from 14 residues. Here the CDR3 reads CASSPGTGQETQYF. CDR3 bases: TGTGCCAGCAGCCCCGGGACAGGGCAAGAGACCCAGTACTTC.

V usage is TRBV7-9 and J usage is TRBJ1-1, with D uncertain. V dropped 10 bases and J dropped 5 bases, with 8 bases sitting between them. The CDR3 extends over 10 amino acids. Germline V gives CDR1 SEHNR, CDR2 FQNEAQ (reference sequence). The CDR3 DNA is TGTGCCATCCATTCGACTGAAGCTTTCTTT. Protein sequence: CAIHSTEAFF.

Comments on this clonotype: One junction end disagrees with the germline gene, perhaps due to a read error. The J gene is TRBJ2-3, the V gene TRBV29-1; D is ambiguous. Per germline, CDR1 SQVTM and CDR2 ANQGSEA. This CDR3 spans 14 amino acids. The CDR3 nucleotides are TGCAGCGTCGAAGGATCTAAAGCTCGAGATACGCAGTATTTT. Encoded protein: CSVEGSKARDTQYF.

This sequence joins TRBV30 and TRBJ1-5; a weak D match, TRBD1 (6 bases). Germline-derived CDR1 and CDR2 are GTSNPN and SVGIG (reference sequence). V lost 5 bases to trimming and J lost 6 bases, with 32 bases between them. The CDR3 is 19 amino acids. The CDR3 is CAWDQDGHRERGAGQPQHF. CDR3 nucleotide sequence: TGTGCCTGGGATCAAGACGGACACAGGGAAAGGGGGGCCGGTCAGCCCCAGCATTTT.

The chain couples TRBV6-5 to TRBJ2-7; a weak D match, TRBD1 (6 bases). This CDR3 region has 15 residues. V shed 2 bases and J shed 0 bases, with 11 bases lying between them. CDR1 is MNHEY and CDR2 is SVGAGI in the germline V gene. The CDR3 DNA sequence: TGTGCCAGCAGTTACCGACGGGACAACTCCTACGAGCAGTACTTC. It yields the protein CASSYRRDNSYEQYF.

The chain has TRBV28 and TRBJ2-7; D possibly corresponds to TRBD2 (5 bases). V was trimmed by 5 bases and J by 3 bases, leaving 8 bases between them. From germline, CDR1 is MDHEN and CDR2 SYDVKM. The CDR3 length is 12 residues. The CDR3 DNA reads TGTGCCAGCAGTGGTGAGGGCTACGAGCAGTACTTC. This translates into CASSGEGYEQYF.

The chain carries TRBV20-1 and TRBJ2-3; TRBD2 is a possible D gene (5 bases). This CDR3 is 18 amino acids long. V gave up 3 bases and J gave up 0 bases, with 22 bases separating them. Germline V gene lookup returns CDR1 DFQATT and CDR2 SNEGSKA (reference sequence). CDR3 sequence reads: CSAREDFLALSSTDTQYF. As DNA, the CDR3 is TGCAGTGCTAGGGAGGACTTCCTAGCCCTTTCTAGCACAGATACGCAGTATTTT.